These 27 T cell receptor beta chains came from one sample sequenced in a study of cytomegalovirus exposure and HLA in healthy donors. This PCR relied on a set of 60 Vbeta primers and 13 Jbeta primers. TCRdb's table, derived via immunoSEQ multiplex PCR, lists solely in-frame clones and lacks some. The sample contains roughly 89,000 clones, 70% to 90% of which appear only once. The sample taken for sequencing was PBMCs. The receptors were sampled from a man between 18 and 29 years old in good health and CMV-seronegative.

The chain is built from TRBV4-1 and TRBJ1-1; tentatively, D is TRBD1 (5 bases). The CDR3 loop spans 14 amino acids. Germline V gene lookup returns CDR1 MGHRA and CDR2 YSYEKL. V was cut by 3 bases and J by 4 bases, with 12 bases left in between. The CDR3 DNA follows: TGCGCCAGCAGCCAGACGGGACTAGTCACTGAAGCTTTCTTT. It yields the protein CASSQTGLVTEAFF.

The rearrangement joins TRBV5-1 to TRBJ1-2; tentative D call: TRBD1 (6 bases). Trimming removed 0 bases at V and 4 bases at J, with 10 bases between. CDR1 SGHRS and CDR2 YFSETQ come from the germline V gene. This CDR3 has 14 residues. As DNA, the CDR3 is TGCGCCAGCAGCTTGGTTGGGGGGGCCTATGGCTACACCTTC. It yields the protein CASSLVGGAYGYTF.

V is TRBV18 and J is TRBJ2-1, with 12 nucleotides matching TRBD2. Looked up from germline, CDR1 is KGHSH and CDR2 is LQKENI. The CDR3 runs 16 residues. V dropped 4 bases and J dropped 3; count of bases not matched to a gene: 4. In DNA, the CDR3 is TGTGCCAGCTCACGGACTAGCGGGGACAACTACAATGAGCAGTTCTTC. Its protein product is CASSRTSGDNYNEQFF.

This clone was counted only a few times. J is TRBJ1-5 and V is TRBV19; the D is unclear. The CDR3 is 14 residues long. V was pared by 8 bases and J by 3 bases, with 14 bases between. From germline, CDR1 is LNHDA and CDR2 SQIVND (reference sequence). CDR3 amino acids: CASSTTGYNQPQHF. In DNA form, the CDR3 reads TGTGCCAGTTCCACGACGGGTTACAATCAGCCCCAGCATTTT.

This chain joins TRBV2 and TRBJ2-2; TRBD1 might be the D (5 bases). This CDR3 has 16 amino acids. Trimming removed 7 bases from V and 3 bases from J, with 18 bases in between. From germline, CDR1 is SNHLY and CDR2 FYNNEI. CDR3 nucleotide sequence: TGTGCCAGCACCCCAAAGGAGCAGGGCCACACCGGGGAGCTGTTTTTT. This codes for CASTPKEQGHTGELFF.

V and J are TRBV12-5 and TRBJ2-5; TRBD2 matches 9 bases. CDR3 length: 17 amino acids. The germline V gene encodes CDR1 LGHNT and CDR2 FRNRAP. V lost 2 bases and J lost 5; bases outside the gene matches: 12. The CDR3 coding sequence is TGTGCTAGTGGTTTGTATCGCGGGGGGGCCAGAACGGAGACCCAGTACTTC. Its translation: CASGLYRGGARTETQYF.

V is TRBV6-1 and J is TRBJ1-4, with 10 bases matching TRBD1. Germline CDR1 is MNHNS and CDR2 is SASEGT. This CDR3 has 13 amino acids. With 4 bases clipped from V and 7 bases from J, the junction kept 0 bases outside the gene matches. For the CDR3, the DNA is TGTGCCAGCAGTGGACAGGGGGCTGAAAAACTGTTTTTT. It specifies CASSGQGAEKLFF.

The rearrangement links TRBV27 to TRBJ1-5, with 10 bases fitting TRBD1. V was pared by 2 bases and J by 0 bases, with 10 bases of the junction left unmatched. Per the germline V gene, CDR1 is MNHEY and CDR2 is SMNVEV (reference sequence). The CDR3 runs to 19 residues. The CDR3 DNA is TGTGCCAGCAGTTTAAGGGGACAGGGGATAGGCTTTAGCAATCAGCCCCAGCATTTT. Translated: CASSLRGQGIGFSNQPQHF.

This clone was seen just once. This chain joins TRBV6-5 and TRBJ1-5; D is perhaps TRBD1 (5 bases). The CDR3 length is 14 residues. V shed 5 bases and J shed 0 bases, with 8 bases lying between them. Germline loops: CDR1 MNHEY, CDR2 SVGAGI. The CDR3 region is CASSRDSSNQPQHF. The CDR3 nucleotides are TGTGCCAGCAGTCGCGACAGTAGCAATCAGCCCCAGCATTTT.

This clone was seen a few times. The same CDR3 also results from other DNA sequences found in this sample. The CDR3 sequence: CASLQGQNQPQHF. The CDR3 nucleotides are TGTGCCAGTTTACAGGGACAGAATCAGCCCCAGCATTTT. This chain uses TRBV18 with TRBJ1-5; 7 bases are a match to TRBD1. CDR1 and CDR2 (germline): KGHSH, LQKENI. This CDR3 has 13 amino acids. With 9 bases clipped from V and 4 bases from J, the junction kept 6 bases outside the gene matches.

The chain is built from TRBV29-1 and TRBJ2-5; 11 bases align to TRBD2. CDR3 size: 13 residues. CDR1 and CDR2 (germline): SQVTM, ANQGSEA. V lost 7 bases to trimming and J lost 5 bases; unmatched junction nucleotides: 6. The CDR3 region has the DNA TGCAGCGGATCTATAGCGGGGGGGGAGACCCAGTACTTC. This translates into CSGSIAGGETQYF.

A single count supports this clone. The rearrangement links TRBV7-2 to TRBJ1-2; TRBD1 is a possible D gene (6 bases). V was cut by 7 bases and J by 7 bases, with 16 bases left in between. CDR1 SGHTA and CDR2 FQGNSA come from the germline V gene. This CDR3 has 13 residues. The CDR3 DNA is TGTGCCAGCACCATTCCTGGCAGGGGTGGCTACACCTTC. Translated: CASTIPGRGGYTF.

The chain employs TRBV7-2 and TRBJ2-5, with 8 bases aligning to TRBD2. V shed 5 bases and J 10 bases; nucleotides not matched to a gene: 15. The CDR3 runs 15 residues. Germline assignment: CDR1 SGHTA and CDR2 FQGNSA. The DNA of the CDR3 is TGTGCCAGCAGCGCTACTGGCGGGGGGTATGTTGGCCAGTACTTC. Translated, it gives CASSATGGGYVGQYF.

The gene calls are TRBV5-6 and TRBJ1-2; 7 bases are a match to TRBD1. V lost 2 bases, J lost 3 bases, and 1 base stayed unmatched. This CDR3 is 13 amino acids long. CDR1 is SGHDT, CDR2 YYEEEE, per germline. The CDR3 DNA reads as TGTGCCAGCAGCTTCACAGGGGACTATGGCTACACCTTC. Its protein is CASSFTGDYGYTF.

In DNA form, the CDR3 reads TGTGCCACCGGCTTCCAGGGTTTCACAGATACGCAGTATTTT. Its protein is CATGFQGFTDTQYF. The chain carries TRBV19 and TRBJ2-3; weak D call: TRBD1 (5 bases). From germline, CDR1 is LNHDA and CDR2 SQIVND (reference sequence). This CDR3 is built from 14 residues. V lost 10 bases and J 2 bases, leaving 16 bases between the germline ends.

V is TRBV6-5 and J is TRBJ2-1; 11 nucleotides line up with TRBD1. The CDR3 contains 16 residues. The trim removed 3 bases at V and 4 bases at J, leaving 5 bases unmatched. CDR1 MNHEY and CDR2 SVGAGI come from the germline V gene. CDR3: CASSYVGQGAYNEQFF. CDR3 in DNA: TGTGCCAGCAGTTATGTCGGACAGGGGGCTTACAATGAGCAGTTCTTC.

The chain joins TRBV27 to TRBJ2-7; tentatively, D is TRBD1 (6 bases). The germline V and J ends were trimmed by 2 bases and 1 base, with 9 bases remaining between them. CDR3 length: 14 amino acids. Germline CDR1 MNHEY, CDR2 SMNVEV (reference sequence). CDR3: CASSLQGSSYEQYF. The CDR3, as DNA: TGTGCCAGCAGTTTACAGGGGAGTTCCTACGAGCAGTACTTC.

Here the CDR3 DNA reads TGTGCCAGCAGCCCTTTGACAGGGGTCGATTCACCCCTCCACTTT. Encoded protein: CASSPLTGVDSPLHF. V and J are TRBV7-6 and TRBJ1-6; 8 bases are shared with TRBD1. The V and J ends lost 5 bases and 8 bases, in that order; junction bases with no gene match: 8. The CDR3 is 15 amino acids. Germline V lookup: CDR1 SGHVS, CDR2 FNYEAQ.

The genes are TRBV11-2 and TRBJ2-1, with D perhaps TRBD1 (6 bases). Germline V lookup: CDR1 SGHAT, CDR2 FQNNGV. The CDR3 covers 15 residues. Trimming pared 0 bases from V and 4 bases from J, leaving 10 bases between. CDR3: CASSLDPGQYNEQFF. DNA for the CDR3: TGTGCCAGCAGCTTAGATCCCGGACAGTACAATGAGCAGTTCTTC.

The chain combines TRBV18 with TRBJ2-1; 8 bases match TRBD1. CDR1 is KGHSH and CDR2 is LQKENI in the germline V gene. V shed 1 base, J shed 9 bases, and the junction held 17 bases outside the gene matches. The CDR3 covers 18 residues. The CDR3 DNA is TGTGCCAGCTCACCACTTTTCAGGTTTGGCAGGGGGCCTGGTGAGCAGTTCTTC. Its protein is CASSPLFRFGRGPGEQFF.

The V and J genes are TRBV5-1 and TRBJ1-5, with unresolved D. V was trimmed by 0 bases and J by 4 bases, leaving 5 bases between them. Germline V gene data show CDR1 as SGHRS and CDR2 as YFSETQ. The CDR3 extends over 13 amino acids. Written as DNA, the CDR3 is TGCGCCAGCAGCTTGGGGGCGAATCAGCCCCAGCATTTT. Translated: CASSLGANQPQHF.

The V gene is TRBV27, the J gene TRBJ2-7; weak D call: TRBD2 (6 bases). V lost 2 bases and J lost 2, with 10 bases in between. In germline, CDR1 is MNHEY, CDR2 SMNVEV (reference sequence). CDR3 length equals 14 residues. The CDR3 nucleotides read TGTGCCAGCAGTTTAGGGGGGACCACCTACGAGCAGTACTTC. Residues: CASSLGGTTYEQYF.

This chain joins TRBV7-9 and TRBJ2-5; D perhaps matches TRBD1 (6 bases). This CDR3 is built from 14 residues. V lost 3 bases and J lost 4, with 12 bases in between. Germline CDR1 is SEHNR and CDR2 is FQNEAQ (reference sequence). CDR3 DNA: TGTGCCAGCAGCTTTTATCAGGGGACAGAGACCCAGTACTTC. It encodes CASSFYQGTETQYF.

The chain employs TRBV10-3 and TRBJ2-5; 7 positions match TRBD1. CDR3 length: 13 residues. Germline V lookup: CDR1 ENHRY, CDR2 SYGVKD. The V gene end was trimmed by 8 bases and the J gene end by 4 bases; junction bases not matched to a gene: 7. The CDR3 loop is CAIGGQQAETQYF. The CDR3 DNA sequence: TGTGCCATCGGGGGACAGCAGGCAGAGACCCAGTACTTC.

The chain uses TRBV29-1 and TRBJ2-7; maybe TRBD2 (8 bases). From germline, CDR1 is SQVTM and CDR2 ANQGSEA. The CDR3 is 13 amino acids. V was trimmed by 7 bases and J by 3 bases, leaving 16 bases between them. The CDR3 region has the DNA TGCAGCGCCGGGAGGGCAGGGGGCTACGAGCAGTACTTC. Amino acid sequence: CSAGRAGGYEQYF.

The chain joins TRBV6-1 to TRBJ2-7; 9 bases align to TRBD1. Trimming removed 6 bases from V and 2 bases from J; junction bases left unmatched: 5. Germline V gene data show CDR1 as MNHNS and CDR2 as SASEGT. This CDR3 is built from 14 residues. The CDR3 DNA reads TGTGCCAGCAGGACAGGGGGGGCACCCTACGAGCAGTACTTC. Residues: CASRTGGAPYEQYF.

The chain joins TRBV2 to TRBJ1-5; D perhaps matches TRBD1 (6 bases). Trimming took off 2 bases at V and 0 bases at J, with 8 bases between the two ends. CDR3 length equals 15 residues. Germline CDR1 is SNHLY and CDR2 is FYNNEI. In nucleotides, the CDR3 is TGTGCCAGCAGTGAACGGGACATTAGCAATCAGCCCCAGCATTTT. Translating gives CASSERDISNQPQHF.